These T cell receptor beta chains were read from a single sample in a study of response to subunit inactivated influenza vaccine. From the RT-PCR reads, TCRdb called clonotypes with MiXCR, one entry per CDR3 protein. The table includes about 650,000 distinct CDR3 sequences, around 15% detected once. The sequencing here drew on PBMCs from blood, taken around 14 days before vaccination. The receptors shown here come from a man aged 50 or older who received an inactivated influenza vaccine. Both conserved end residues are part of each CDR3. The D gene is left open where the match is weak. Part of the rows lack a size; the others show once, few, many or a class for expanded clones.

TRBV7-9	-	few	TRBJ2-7	TGTGCCAGCAGCTTAAGCGCCCCGTCCTACGAGCAGTACTTC	CASSLSAPSYEQYF
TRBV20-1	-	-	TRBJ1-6	TGCAGTGCCGGCCCCACGCTAAGCTCCTATAATTCACCCCTCCACTTT	CSAGPTLSSYNSPLHF
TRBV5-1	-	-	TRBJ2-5	TGCGCCAGCAGCGGGGGGGCCTACCAAGAGACCCAGTACTTC	CASSGGAYQETQYF
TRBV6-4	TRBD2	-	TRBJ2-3	TGTGCCAGCAGTGACGGACTAGCCACAAGCACAGATACGCAGTATTTT	CASSDGLATSTDTQYF
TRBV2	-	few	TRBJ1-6	TGTGCCAGCACGACAGTTTGGGTTTCACCCCTCCACTTT	CASTTVWVSPLHF
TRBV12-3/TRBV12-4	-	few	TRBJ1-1	TGTGCCAGCAGTGACAGACCTACTGAAGCTTTCTTT	CASSDRPTEAFF
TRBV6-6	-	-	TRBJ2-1	TGTGCCAGCAGTTACTTAGCGCGGGATGAGCAGTTCTTC	CASSYLARDEQFF
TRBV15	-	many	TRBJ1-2	TGTGCCACCAGCCCTATGGGACTCCGTAACTATGGCTACACCTTC	CATSPMGLRNYGYTF
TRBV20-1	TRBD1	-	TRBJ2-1	TGCAGTGCTTCCGACAGGGGGAATGAGCAGTTCTTC	CSASDRGNEQFF
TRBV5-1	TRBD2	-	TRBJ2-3	TGCGCCAGCAGTCAGGGACTAGCGGGAGCCGGAGATACGCAGTATTTT	CASSQGLAGAGDTQYF
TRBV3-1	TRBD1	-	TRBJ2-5	TGTGCCAGCAGCCAGATGGGACAGCAAGAGACCCAGTACTTC	CASSQMGQQETQYF